The clone carrying this T cell receptor beta chain was counted at least ten times. The antigen is undetermined. The making of cDNA relied on 5'RACE with 10-nucleotide random UMIs. TCRdb called the 5' RACE reads again in MiXCR, with one record for every CDR3 protein. This table holds about 57,000 distinct CDR3 sequences, about 10% found once. The data belong to a study of neurological immune-mediated disorders. The study's findings and limits: The greatest TCR clonal expansion appeared in HTLV-1-associated myelopathy and the smallest, falling below healthy controls, in multiple sclerosis. Subjects shared no identical expanded-clone CDR3 amino acid sequences, suggesting private TCR-beta repertoires in all groups.

Regarding time point: longitudinal time-point 1 (baseline). A total of 2 million PBMCs stored at -80 degrees C provided the unsorted libraries. What was sequenced was PBMCs. The receptor comes from a male donor with HTLV-1-associated myelopathy (HAM/TSP).

The DNA for the CDR3 is TGTGCCAGCAGCTTTGACAGGGGTGAACAGCCCCAGCATTTT. It translates to CASSFDRGEQPQHF. The chain carries TRBV5-6 and TRBJ1-5, with 8 bases that match TRBD1. Germline lookup yields CDR1 SGHDT and CDR2 YYEEEE. The V gene end was trimmed by 2 bases and the J gene end by 7 bases; junction bases not matched to a gene: 5. The CDR3 runs 14 residues. The variable domain in full, completed from reference TRBV5-6 and TRBJ1-5, reads DAGVTQSPTHLIKTRGQQVTLRCSPKSGHDTVSWYQQALGQGPQFIFQYYEEEERQRGNFPDRFSGHQFPNYSSELNVNALLLGDSALYLCASSFDRGEQPQHFGDGTRLSIL.